A single sample is the source of the 20 T cell receptor beta chains below, sequenced in a study of control samples from healthy donors and cancer patients. TCRdb's table, derived via immunoSEQ multiplex PCR, lists solely in-frame clones and lacks some. The top ten hold more than 15% of the sample, which has tens of thousands of clones, 70% to 90% seen once. Material: blood. Every receptor here comes from a man under 40 in good health.

The J gene is TRBJ1-5, the V gene TRBV19, with D possibly matching TRBD1 (5 bases). The CDR3 extends over 13 amino acids. V was trimmed by 7 bases and J by 7 bases, leaving 14 bases between them. CDR1 and CDR2 (germline): LNHDA, SQIVND (reference sequence). For the CDR3, the DNA is TGTGCCAGTAAAGTCGGGGGGAACCAGCCCCAGCATTTT. This encodes CASKVGGNQPQHF.

This clone appeared once. The chain employs TRBV28 and TRBJ1-1; a possible D gene is TRBD1 (6 bases). CDR1 MDHEN and CDR2 SYDVKM come from the germline V gene. CDR3 length equals 13 residues. V dropped 2 bases and J dropped 5 bases, with 9 bases sitting between them. CDR3 bases: TGTGCCAGCAGTTTACAGGGGATTACTGAAGCTTTCTTT. Protein product: CASSLQGITEAFF.

The genes are TRBV5-4 and TRBJ2-2; D possibly uses TRBD1 or TRBD2 (5 bases each). This CDR3 contains 16 residues. Germline V gene sequence: CDR1 SGHNT, CDR2 YYREEE (reference sequence). The ends were cut back, 3 bases at V and 3 bases at J, with 15 bases in the middle. The CDR3 sequence: CASSSQVKGHTGELFF. The DNA for the CDR3 is TGTGCCAGCAGCTCCCAAGTTAAGGGACACACCGGGGAGCTGTTTTTT.

This clone was observed a single time. The chain recombines TRBV5-4 with TRBJ2-3; 12 positions agree with TRBD2. The CDR3 length is 15 residues. Germline V gives CDR1 SGHNT, CDR2 YYREEE (reference sequence). The J segment lost 3 bases and the V segment lost 5 bases, leaving 4 bases of the junction unmatched. In DNA form, the CDR3 reads TGTGCCAGCAGTCCTCTAGCGGGGGGGACAGATACGCAGTATTTT. Translating it yields CASSPLAGGTDTQYF. Full variable domain (missing parts from reference TRBV5-4 and TRBJ2-3): ETGVTQSPTHLIKTRGQQVTLRCSSQSGHNTVSWYQQALGQGPQFIFQYYREEENGRGNFPPRFSGLQFPNYSSELNVNALELDDSALYLCASSPLAGGTDTQYFGPGTRLTVL.

The chain carries TRBV5-1 and TRBJ1-5; TRBD1 might be the D (5 bases). CDR1 is SGHRS and CDR2 is YFSETQ in the germline V gene. Between the trimmed V and J ends, which lost 5 bases and 2 bases, there was a span of 14 bases. This CDR3 is built from 15 residues. The CDR3 DNA follows: TGCGCCAGCAGTCCGGACGGGGCGGGCAATCAGCCCCAGCATTTT. It is translated as CASSPDGAGNQPQHF.

This chain connects TRBV7-8 to TRBJ2-2, with D perhaps TRBD1 (6 bases). Germline CDR1 SGHVS, CDR2 FQNEAQ. Trimming removed 5 bases at V and 6 bases at J, with 13 bases between. The CDR3 extends over 14 amino acids. CDR3 sequence: CASSGNRASGELFF. The CDR3 region has the DNA TGTGCCAGCAGCGGGAACAGGGCCTCCGGGGAGCTGTTTTTT.

CDR3 residues: CASSASPAGSGYTF. As DNA, the CDR3 is TGTGCCAGCAGCGCTTCCCCGGCAGGCTCCGGCTACACCTTC. This chain connects TRBV9 to TRBJ1-2, with unresolved D. This CDR3 region has 14 residues. The germline gives CDR1 SGDLS, CDR2 YYNGEE. V lost 3 bases and J lost 8, with 17 bases in between.

The chain combines TRBV24-1 with TRBJ2-3, with D maybe TRBD2 (7 bases). The germline gives CDR1 KGHDR, CDR2 SFDVKD. Trimming removed 10 bases at V and 5 bases at J, with 18 bases between. The CDR3 contains 14 residues. CDR3 sequence (DNA): TGTGCCACTAGGGGGGGAGCCGGGAAAGATACGCAGTATTTT. Its protein is CATRGGAGKDTQYF.

The J gene is TRBJ1-1, the V gene TRBV5-8; no firm D call. Germline CDR1 and CDR2: SGHTS and YDEGEE. The CDR3 totals 16 residues. V was shortened by 4 bases and J by 1 base, with 17 bases between the two germline ends. For the CDR3, the DNA is TGTGCCAGCAGCCGTCGGCTCCCCCGTGGGAACACTGAAGCTTTCTTT. Protein: CASSRRLPRGNTEAFF.

This chain links TRBV7-2 with TRBJ2-1, with a tentative D call TRBD2 (5 bases). The CDR3 has 14 amino acids. Trimming cost V 4 bases and J 4 bases, with 11 bases left between them. Looked up from germline, CDR1 is SGHTA and CDR2 is FQGNSA. In DNA form, the CDR3 reads TGTGCCAGCAGCTCGGACTGGAATTACAATGAGCAGTTCTTC. Protein product: CASSSDWNYNEQFF.

The chain employs TRBV10-1 and TRBJ2-3; unclear D gene. Per germline, CDR1 WNHNN and CDR2 SYGVQD (reference sequence). The V and J ends lost 3 bases and 4 bases respectively, with 11 bases between them. CDR3 length: 14 amino acids. The CDR3 sequence: CASSDQARSDTQYF. The CDR3 bases are TGCGCCAGCAGTGATCAAGCCCGGTCAGATACGCAGTATTTT.

The J gene is TRBJ2-3, the V gene TRBV12-2. TRBV12-2 has pseudogene status. CDR3 length: 16 amino acids. The CDR3 protein is CASRQRVQEPTDTQYF. CDR3 in DNA: TGTGCAAGTCGCCAAAGGGTCCAGGAGCCCACAGATACGCAGTATTTT.

V and J are TRBV29-1 and TRBJ2-7; possible D gene TRBD1, 6 bases. The germline V gene encodes CDR1 SQVTM and CDR2 ANQGSEA. This CDR3 has 14 residues. Trimming removed 5 bases at V and 0 bases at J, with 14 bases between. The CDR3 here is CSVSWQGSSYEQYF. As DNA, the CDR3 is TGCAGCGTTTCTTGGCAGGGGTCCTCCTACGAGCAGTACTTC.

V gene TRBV10-3 combines with J gene TRBJ1-1; 7 bases agree with TRBD1. Germline trimming cut 5 bases from V and 3 bases from J; bases unmatched to any gene: 6. Germline V CDR1 and CDR2: ENHRY, SYGVKD. This CDR3 comprises 14 residues. CDR3 in amino acids: CAISPGTDHTEAFF. CDR3 in DNA: TGTGCCATCAGTCCCGGGACAGACCACACTGAAGCTTTCTTT.

This rearrangement joins TRBV11-2 to TRBJ2-7; D gene unclear. The CDR3 totals 12 residues. V was cut by 5 bases and J by 2 bases, with 7 bases left in between. Per germline, CDR1 SGHAT and CDR2 FQNNGV. The CDR3 spells CASSTRPYEQYF. DNA for the CDR3: TGTGCCAGCAGCACCCGCCCCTACGAGCAGTACTTC.

This chain joins TRBV3-1 (or the pseudogene TRBV3-2) and TRBJ1-5; maybe TRBD1 (5 bases). V was shortened by 6 bases and J by 5 bases, with 8 bases between the two germline ends. Germline V gives CDR1 LGHDT, CDR2 YNNKEL (reference sequence). The CDR3 is made up of 12 amino acids. CDR3 sequence reads: CASSDRDQPQHF. The CDR3, as DNA: TGTGCCAGCAGTGACAGAGATCAGCCCCAGCATTTT.

The rearrangement uses TRBV27 and TRBJ2-7, with unresolved D. Germline assignment: CDR1 MNHEY and CDR2 SMNVEV (reference sequence). The V end lost 6 bases, the J end lost 2 bases, and 11 bases lay between the germline ends. This CDR3 comprises 13 residues. The CDR3 spells CASSLAKTYEQYF. The CDR3 DNA follows: TGTGCCAGCAGCCTGGCAAAGACCTACGAGCAGTACTTC.

Details on this clone: Germline is not matched at one junction end, which may reflect a read error. The rearrangement links TRBV28 to TRBJ1-5; possibly TRBD1 for D (6 bases). The CDR3 sequence is 14 residues long. From germline, CDR1 is MDHEN and CDR2 SYDVKM. This CDR3 is CASRTPGGAGTLDF. In nucleotides, the CDR3 is TGTGCCAGCAGAACACCTGGGGGGGCGGGGACCCTAGATTTT.

The rearrangement joins TRBV4-1 to TRBJ1-1; D gene ambiguous. Trimming removed 0 bases at V and 1 base at J, with 6 bases between. Looked up from germline, CDR1 is MGHRA and CDR2 is YSYEKL. This CDR3 spans 14 amino acids. The CDR3 region is CASSQDTGNTEAFF. In DNA form, the CDR3 reads TGCGCCAGCAGCCAAGATACGGGGAACACTGAAGCTTTCTTT.

The J gene is TRBJ1-1, the V gene TRBV2, with TRBD1 as a possible D gene (6 bases). The CDR3 consists of 13 residues. V lost 3 bases and J lost 7, with 12 bases in between. Per germline, CDR1 SNHLY and CDR2 FYNNEI. The CDR3 nucleotides read TGTGCCAGCAGTGAGTCTCGGGGGCTTGAAGCTTTCTTT. Amino acids: CASSESRGLEAFF.